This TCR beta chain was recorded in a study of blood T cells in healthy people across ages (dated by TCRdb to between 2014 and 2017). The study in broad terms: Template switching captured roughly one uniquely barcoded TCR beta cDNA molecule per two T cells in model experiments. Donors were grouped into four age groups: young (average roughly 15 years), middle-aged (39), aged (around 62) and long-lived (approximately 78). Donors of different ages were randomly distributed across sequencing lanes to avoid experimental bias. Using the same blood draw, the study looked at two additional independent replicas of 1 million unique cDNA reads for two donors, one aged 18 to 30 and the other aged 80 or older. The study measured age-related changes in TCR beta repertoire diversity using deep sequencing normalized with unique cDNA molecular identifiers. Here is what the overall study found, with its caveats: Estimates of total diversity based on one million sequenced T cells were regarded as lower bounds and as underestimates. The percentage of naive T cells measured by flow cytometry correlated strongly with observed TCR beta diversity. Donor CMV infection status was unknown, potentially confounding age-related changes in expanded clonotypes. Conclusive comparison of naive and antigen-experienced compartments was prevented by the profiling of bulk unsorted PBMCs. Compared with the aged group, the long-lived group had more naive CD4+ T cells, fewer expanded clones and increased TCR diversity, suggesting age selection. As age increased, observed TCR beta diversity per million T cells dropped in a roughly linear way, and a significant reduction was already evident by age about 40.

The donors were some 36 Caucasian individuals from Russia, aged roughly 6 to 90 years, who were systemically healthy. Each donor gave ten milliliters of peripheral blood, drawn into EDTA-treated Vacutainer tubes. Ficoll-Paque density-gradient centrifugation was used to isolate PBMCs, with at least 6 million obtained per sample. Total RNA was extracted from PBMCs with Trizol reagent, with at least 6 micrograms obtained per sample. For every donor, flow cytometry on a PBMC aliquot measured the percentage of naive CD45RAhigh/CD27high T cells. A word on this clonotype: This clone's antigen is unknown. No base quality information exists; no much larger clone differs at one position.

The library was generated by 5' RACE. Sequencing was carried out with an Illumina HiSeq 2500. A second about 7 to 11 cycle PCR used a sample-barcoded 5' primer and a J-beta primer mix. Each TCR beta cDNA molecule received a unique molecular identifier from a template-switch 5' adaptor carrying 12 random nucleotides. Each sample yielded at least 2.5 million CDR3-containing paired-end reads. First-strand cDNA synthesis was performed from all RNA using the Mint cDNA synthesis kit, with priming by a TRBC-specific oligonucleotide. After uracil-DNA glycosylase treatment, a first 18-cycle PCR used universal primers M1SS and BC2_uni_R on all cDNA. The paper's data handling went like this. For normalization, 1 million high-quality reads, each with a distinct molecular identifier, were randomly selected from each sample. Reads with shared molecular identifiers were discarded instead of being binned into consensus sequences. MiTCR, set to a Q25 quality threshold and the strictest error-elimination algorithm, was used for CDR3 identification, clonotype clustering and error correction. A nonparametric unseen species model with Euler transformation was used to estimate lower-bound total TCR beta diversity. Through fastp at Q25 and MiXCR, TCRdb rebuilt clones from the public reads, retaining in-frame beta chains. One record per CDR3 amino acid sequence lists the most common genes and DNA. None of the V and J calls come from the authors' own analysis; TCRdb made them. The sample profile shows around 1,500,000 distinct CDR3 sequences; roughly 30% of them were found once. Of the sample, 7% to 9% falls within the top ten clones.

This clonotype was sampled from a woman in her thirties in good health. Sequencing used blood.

The CDR3 sequence is CASSLNRPPGDIQYF. The DNA is as follows: TGCGCCAGCAGTTTAAACCGGCCCCCAGGGGACATTCAGTACTTC. This receptor chain uses TRBV5-1 and TRBJ2-4; the best D guess is TRBD1, with 6 bases matching. CDR1 and CDR2 were assigned from the germline V gene as SGHRS and YFSETQ. Deletion took 5 bases off V and 8 bases off J, with a span of 20 bases between the germline ends. The cysteine opens and the phenylalanine closes a CDR3 of 15 amino acids. Kept here is only the CDR3 DNA, which spans 45 bases and is read in frame from base 1.